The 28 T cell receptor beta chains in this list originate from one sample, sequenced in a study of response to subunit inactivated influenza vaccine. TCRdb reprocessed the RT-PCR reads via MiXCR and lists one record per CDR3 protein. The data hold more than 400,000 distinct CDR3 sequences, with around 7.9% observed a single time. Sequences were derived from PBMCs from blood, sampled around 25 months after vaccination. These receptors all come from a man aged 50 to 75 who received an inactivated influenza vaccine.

CDR3 nucleotides: TGCAGTGCAACAGCGGGAGCACAAGAGACCCAGTACTTC. This codes for CSATAGAQETQYF. The gene calls are TRBV20-1 and TRBJ2-5; 8 nucleotides line up with TRBD2. V lost 6 bases, J lost 2 bases, and 5 bases stayed unmatched. Per the germline V gene, CDR1 is DFQATT and CDR2 is SNEGSKA (reference sequence). This CDR3 is built from 13 residues.

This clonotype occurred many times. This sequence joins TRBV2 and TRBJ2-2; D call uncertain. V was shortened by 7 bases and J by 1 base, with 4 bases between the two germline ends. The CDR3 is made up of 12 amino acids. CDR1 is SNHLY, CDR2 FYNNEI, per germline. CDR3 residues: CASTGNTGELFF. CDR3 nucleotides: TGTGCCAGCACCGGGAACACCGGGGAGCTGTTTTTT. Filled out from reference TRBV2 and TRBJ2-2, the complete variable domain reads EPEVTQTPSHQVTQMGQEVILRCVPISNHLYFYWYRQILGQKVEFLVSFYNNEISEKSEIFDDQFSVERPDGSNFTLKIRSTKLEDSAMYFCASTGNTGELFFGEGSRLTVL.

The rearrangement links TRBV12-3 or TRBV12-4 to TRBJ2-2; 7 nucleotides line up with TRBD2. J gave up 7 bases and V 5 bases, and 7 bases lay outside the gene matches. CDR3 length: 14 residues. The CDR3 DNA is TGTGCCAGCAGTCGCACCAGCGGGGACGGGGAGCTGTTTTTT. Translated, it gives CASSRTSGDGELFF.

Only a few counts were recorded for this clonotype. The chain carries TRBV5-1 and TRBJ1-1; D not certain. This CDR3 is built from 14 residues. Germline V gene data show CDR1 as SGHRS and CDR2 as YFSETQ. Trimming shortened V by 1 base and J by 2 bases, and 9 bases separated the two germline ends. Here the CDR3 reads CASSLIARNTEAFF. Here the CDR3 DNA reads TGCGCCAGCAGCTTGATTGCCCGAAACACTGAAGCTTTCTTT.

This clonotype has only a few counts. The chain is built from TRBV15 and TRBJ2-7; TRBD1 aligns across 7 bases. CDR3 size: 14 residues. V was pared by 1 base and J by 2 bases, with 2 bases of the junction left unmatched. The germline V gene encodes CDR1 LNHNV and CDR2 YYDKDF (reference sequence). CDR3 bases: TGTGCCACCAGCAGAGGGGACAGACCCTACGAGCAGTACTTC. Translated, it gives CATSRGDRPYEQYF.

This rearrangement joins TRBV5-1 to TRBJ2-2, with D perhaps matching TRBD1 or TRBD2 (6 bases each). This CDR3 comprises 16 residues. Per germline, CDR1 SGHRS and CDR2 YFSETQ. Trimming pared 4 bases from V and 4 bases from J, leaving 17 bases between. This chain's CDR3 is CASSMTGAGGTGELFF. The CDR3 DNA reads TGCGCCAGCAGCATGACAGGCGCCGGGGGCACCGGGGAGCTGTTTTTT.

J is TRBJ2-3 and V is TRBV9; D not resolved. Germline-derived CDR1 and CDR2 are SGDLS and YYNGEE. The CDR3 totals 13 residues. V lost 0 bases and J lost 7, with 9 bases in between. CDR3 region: CASSVGFEHTQYF. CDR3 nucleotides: TGTGCCAGCAGCGTAGGATTTGAGCATACGCAGTATTTT.

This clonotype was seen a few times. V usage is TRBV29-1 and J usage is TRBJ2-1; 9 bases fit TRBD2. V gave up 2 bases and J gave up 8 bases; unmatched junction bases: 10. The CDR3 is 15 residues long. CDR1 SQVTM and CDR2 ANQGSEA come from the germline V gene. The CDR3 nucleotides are TGCAGCGTTGAACCTAGCGGGAACCTCAACGATGAGCAGTTCTTC. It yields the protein CSVEPSGNLNDEQFF.

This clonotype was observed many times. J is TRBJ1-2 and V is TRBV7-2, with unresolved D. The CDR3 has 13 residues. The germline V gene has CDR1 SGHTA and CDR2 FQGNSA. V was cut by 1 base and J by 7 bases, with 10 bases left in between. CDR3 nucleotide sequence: TGTGCCAGCAGCTTAGAGGCAGGTAGTGGCTACACCTTC. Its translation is CASSLEAGSGYTF.

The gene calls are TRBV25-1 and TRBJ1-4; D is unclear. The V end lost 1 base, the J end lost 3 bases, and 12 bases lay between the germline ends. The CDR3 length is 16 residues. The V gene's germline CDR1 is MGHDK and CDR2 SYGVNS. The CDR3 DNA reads TGTGCCAGCAGTGAATGGGGTGGCGGGTCTAATGAAAAACTGTTTTTT. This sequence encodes CASSEWGGGSNEKLFF.

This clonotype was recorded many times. The chain's CDR3 is CASRRTGLNTEAFF. The CDR3, as DNA: TGTGCCAGCAGGAGGACAGGGCTGAACACTGAAGCTTTCTTT. The chain has TRBV13 and TRBJ1-1, with 8 bases fitting TRBD1. This CDR3 is built from 14 residues. Germline V gene lookup returns CDR1 PRHDT and CDR2 FYEKMQ (reference sequence). With 6 bases clipped from V and 0 bases from J, the junction kept 3 bases outside the gene matches. The entire variable domain, with the rest obtained from reference TRBV13 and TRBJ1-1, is as follows: AAGVIQSPRHLIKEKRETATLKCYPIPRHDTVYWYQQGPGQDPQFLISFYEKMQSDKGSIPDRFSAQQFSDYHSELNMSSLELGDSALYFCASRRTGLNTEAFFGQGTRLTVV.

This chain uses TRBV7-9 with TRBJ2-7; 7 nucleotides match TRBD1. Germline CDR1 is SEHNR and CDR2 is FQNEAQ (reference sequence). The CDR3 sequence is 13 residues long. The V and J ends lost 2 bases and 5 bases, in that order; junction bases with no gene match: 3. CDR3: CASSLQGVDEQYF. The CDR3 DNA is TGTGCCAGCAGCTTACAGGGGGTAGACGAGCAGTACTTC.

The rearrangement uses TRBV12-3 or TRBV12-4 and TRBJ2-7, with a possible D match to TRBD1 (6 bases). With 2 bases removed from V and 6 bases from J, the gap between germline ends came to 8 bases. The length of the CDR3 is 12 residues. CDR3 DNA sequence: TGTGCCAGCAGTTTATACAGGGCCGAGCAGTACTTC. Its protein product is CASSLYRAEQYF.

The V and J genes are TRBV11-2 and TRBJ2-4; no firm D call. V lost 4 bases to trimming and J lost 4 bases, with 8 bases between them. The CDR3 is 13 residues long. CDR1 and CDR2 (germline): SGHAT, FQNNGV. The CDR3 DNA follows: TGTGCCAGCAGCTCATCACAGAAAAACATTCAGTACTTC. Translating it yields CASSSSQKNIQYF.

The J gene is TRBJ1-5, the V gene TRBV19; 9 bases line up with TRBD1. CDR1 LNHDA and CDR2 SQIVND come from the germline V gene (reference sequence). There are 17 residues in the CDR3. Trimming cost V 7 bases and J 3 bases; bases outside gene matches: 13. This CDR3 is CASTDPRDRAFNQPQHF. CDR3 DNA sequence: TGTGCCAGTACCGACCCCCGGGACAGGGCTTTCAATCAGCCCCAGCATTTT.

DNA of the CDR3: TGTGCCAGCAGCGTAGCTACCGTGAGCGGGAGAAGCACCGGGGAGCTGTTTTTT. Its translation is CASSVATVSGRSTGELFF. The chain employs TRBV9 and TRBJ2-2, with 8 nucleotides matching TRBD2. CDR1 SGDLS and CDR2 YYNGEE come from the germline V gene. Trimming took 0 bases from V and 4 from J; bases not matched to a gene: 11. The CDR3 sequence is 18 residues long. Full variable domain (rest looked up from reference TRBV9 and TRBJ2-2): DSGVTQTPKHLITATGQRVTLRCSPRSGDLSVYWYQQSLDQGLQFLIQYYNGEERAKGNILERFSAQQFPDLHSELNLSSLELGDSALYFCASSVATVSGRSTGELFFGEGSRLTVL.

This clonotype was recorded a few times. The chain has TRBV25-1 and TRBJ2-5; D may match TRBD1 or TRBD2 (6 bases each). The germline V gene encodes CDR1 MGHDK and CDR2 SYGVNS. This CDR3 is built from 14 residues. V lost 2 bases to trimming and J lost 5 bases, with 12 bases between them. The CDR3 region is CASSELGGSETQYF. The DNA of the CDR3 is TGTGCCAGCAGTGAACTCGGGGGCTCGGAGACCCAGTACTTC.

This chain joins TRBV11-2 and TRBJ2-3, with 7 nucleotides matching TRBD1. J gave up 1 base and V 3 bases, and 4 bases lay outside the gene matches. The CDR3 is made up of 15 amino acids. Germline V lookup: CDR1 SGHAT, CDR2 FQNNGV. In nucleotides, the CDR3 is TGTGCCAGCAGCTTTCGGGACAGTGGCACAGATACGCAGTATTTT. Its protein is CASSFRDSGTDTQYF.

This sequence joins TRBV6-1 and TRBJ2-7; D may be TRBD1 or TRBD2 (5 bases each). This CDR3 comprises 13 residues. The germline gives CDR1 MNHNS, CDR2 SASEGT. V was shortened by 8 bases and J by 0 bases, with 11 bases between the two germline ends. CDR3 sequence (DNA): TGTGCCAGCGCCTGGGGGTCCTCCTACGAGCAGTACTTC. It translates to CASAWGSSYEQYF.

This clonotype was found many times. The CDR3 DNA reads as TGCGCCAGCAGCTTGGGCCTAGGACACGACTACGAGCAGTACTTC. Translated, it gives CASSLGLGHDYEQYF. The chain joins TRBV5-1 to TRBJ2-7; tentative D call: TRBD1 (5 bases). V lost 0 bases and J lost 3, with 13 bases in between. CDR3 length equals 15 residues. The germline gives CDR1 SGHRS, CDR2 YFSETQ.

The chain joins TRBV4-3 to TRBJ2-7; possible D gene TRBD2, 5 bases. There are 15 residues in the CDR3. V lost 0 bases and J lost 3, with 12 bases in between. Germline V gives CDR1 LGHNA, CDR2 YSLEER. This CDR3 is CASSQDGSSGYEQYF. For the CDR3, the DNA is TGCGCCAGCAGCCAAGATGGGAGCTCAGGCTACGAGCAGTACTTC.

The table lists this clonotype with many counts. CDR3 coding DNA: TGTGCCACCAGCAGCCGCCCCAGGGGGCCCGCAGATACGCAGTATTTT. It encodes CATSSRPRGPADTQYF. The chain recombines TRBV15 with TRBJ2-3; 8 nucleotides line up with TRBD1. V shed 3 bases, J shed 4 bases, and the junction held 9 bases outside the gene matches. Germline CDR1 LNHNV, CDR2 YYDKDF (reference sequence). This CDR3 has 16 amino acids.

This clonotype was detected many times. CDR3 residues: CASSLGQLITGELFF. The CDR3 region has the DNA TGTGCCAGCAGCCTCGGACAGTTGATCACCGGGGAGCTGTTTTTT. The chain uses TRBV13 and TRBJ2-2, with D perhaps TRBD1 (6 bases). CDR1 is PRHDT, CDR2 FYEKMQ, per germline (reference sequence). The V gene lost 5 bases and the J gene lost 4 bases, with 14 bases spanning the gap. CDR3 length equals 15 residues.

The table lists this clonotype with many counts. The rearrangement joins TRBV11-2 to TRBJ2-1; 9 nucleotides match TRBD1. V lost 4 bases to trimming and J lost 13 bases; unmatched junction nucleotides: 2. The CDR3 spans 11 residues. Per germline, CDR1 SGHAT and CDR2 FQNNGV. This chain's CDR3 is CASSWDREQFF. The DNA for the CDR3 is TGTGCCAGCAGCTGGGACAGGGAACAGTTCTTC.

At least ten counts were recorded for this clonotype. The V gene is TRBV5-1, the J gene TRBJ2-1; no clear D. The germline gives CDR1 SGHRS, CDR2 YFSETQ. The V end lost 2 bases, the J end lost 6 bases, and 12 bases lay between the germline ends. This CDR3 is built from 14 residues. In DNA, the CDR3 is TGCGCCAGCAGCTTCTCGGTGGGCCCCAATGAGCAGTTCTTC. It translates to CASSFSVGPNEQFF.

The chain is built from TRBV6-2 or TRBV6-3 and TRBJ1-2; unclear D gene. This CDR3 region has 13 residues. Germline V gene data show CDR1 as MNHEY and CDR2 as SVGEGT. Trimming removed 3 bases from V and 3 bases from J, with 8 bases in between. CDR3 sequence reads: CASSYQSYYGYTF. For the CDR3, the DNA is TGTGCCAGCAGTTATCAGAGTTACTATGGCTACACCTTC.

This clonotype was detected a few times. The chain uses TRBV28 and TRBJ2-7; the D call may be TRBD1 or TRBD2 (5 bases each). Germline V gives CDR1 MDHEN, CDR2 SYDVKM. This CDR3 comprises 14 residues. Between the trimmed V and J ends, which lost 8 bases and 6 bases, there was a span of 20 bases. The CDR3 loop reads CASSPPGRYSEQYF. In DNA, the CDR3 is TGTGCCAGCTCCCCCCCGGGACGGTATTCCGAGCAGTACTTC.

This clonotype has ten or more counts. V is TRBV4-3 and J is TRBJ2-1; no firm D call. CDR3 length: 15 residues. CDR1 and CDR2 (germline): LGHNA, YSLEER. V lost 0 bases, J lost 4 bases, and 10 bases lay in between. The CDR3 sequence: CASSQERSGYNEQFF. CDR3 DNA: TGCGCCAGCAGCCAAGAGAGATCAGGTTACAATGAGCAGTTCTTC.